The 25 T cell receptor beta chains presented below share a single source sample, sequenced in a study of blood T cell repertoires in COVID-19. TCRdb's copy holds only in-frame clones and misses some; the assay was immunoSEQ multiplex PCR. The sample has nearly 250,000 clones; 86% are singletons. What was sequenced was PBMCs or T cells enriched from blood (not recorded which). The receptors originated from a woman in her forties or fifties who had recovered from COVID-19.

This clone was detected only a few times. V is TRBV6-6 and J is TRBJ1-3; D is unclear. The CDR3 consists of 15 residues. The germline V and J ends were trimmed by 6 bases and 1 base, with 13 bases remaining between them. CDR1 and CDR2 (germline): MNHNY, SVGAGI (reference sequence). The CDR3 coding sequence is TGTGCCAGCAGCTCCTTACTAGGTTCTGGAAACACCATATATTTT. Its protein product is CASSSLLGSGNTIYF.

V gene TRBV4-3 combines with J gene TRBJ1-2; maybe TRBD1 (5 bases). Trimming took 4 bases from V and 4 from J, leaving 16 bases between them. In germline, CDR1 is LGHNA, CDR2 YSLEER. The CDR3 has 15 amino acids. DNA for the CDR3: TGCGCCAGCAGCCCACAGGCCCTCTTATCCTATGGCTACACCTTC. It codes for CASSPQALLSYGYTF.

The rearrangement joins TRBV15 to TRBJ2-1; D is possibly TRBD2 (7 bases). The ends were cut back, 6 bases at V and 5 bases at J, with 14 bases in the middle. This CDR3 has 14 amino acids. Germline assignment: CDR1 LNHNV and CDR2 YYDKDF (reference sequence). The CDR3 is CATRRGGLDNEQFF. For the CDR3, the DNA is TGTGCCACCAGAAGGGGGGGGCTCGACAATGAGCAGTTCTTC.

The CDR3, as DNA: TGTGCCAGCAGTCAGACTAGCGGGAGTGGGATTGAGCAGTTCTTC. Translation gives CASSQTSGSGIEQFF. The rearrangement uses TRBV6-5 and TRBJ2-1, with 12 bases matching TRBD2. V shed 5 bases, J shed 9 bases, and the junction held 8 bases outside the gene matches. The CDR3 sequence is 15 residues long. The germline gives CDR1 MNHEY, CDR2 SVGAGI.

The chain combines TRBV25-1 with TRBJ1-4; D uncertain. The CDR3 loop spans 12 amino acids. V gave up 2 bases and J gave up 10 bases, with 8 bases separating them. The germline gives CDR1 MGHDK, CDR2 SYGVNS. DNA of the CDR3: TGTGCCAGCAGTGAACAATCGGGAAAACTGTTTTTT. Its translation is CASSEQSGKLFF.

The V and J genes are TRBV3-1 (or the pseudogene TRBV3-2) and TRBJ2-7; a weak D match, TRBD2 (6 bases). Germline V gene sequence: CDR1 LGHDT, CDR2 YNNKEL (reference sequence). Trimming shortened V by 0 bases and J by 4 bases, and 13 bases separated the two germline ends. This CDR3 contains 15 residues. The CDR3 reads CASSQDTAGRYEQYF. CDR3 DNA sequence: TGTGCCAGCAGCCAAGACACCGCGGGGAGGTACGAGCAGTACTTC.

The rearrangement joins TRBV7-9 to TRBJ2-7; D unclear. The CDR3 totals 13 residues. The V end lost 6 bases, the J end lost 4 bases, and 13 bases lay between the germline ends. Germline CDR1 is SEHNR and CDR2 is FQNEAQ (reference sequence). CDR3 coding DNA: TGTGCCAGCAGTATCAGTGTTAAGTACGAGCAGTACTTC. Protein: CASSISVKYEQYF.

The chain combines TRBV7-9 with TRBJ1-6; perhaps TRBD1 as D (5 bases). V gave up 0 bases and J gave up 9 bases, with 9 bases separating them. Germline CDR1 reads SEHNR; CDR2 reads FQNEAQ (reference sequence). The CDR3 has 14 amino acids. As DNA, the CDR3 is TGTGCCAGCAGCTTAGCAGGGGCTCCTTCACCCCTCCACTTT. Translated, it gives CASSLAGAPSPLHF.

The rearrangement uses TRBV5-5 and TRBJ2-3; the D gene is possibly TRBD1 (5 bases). The CDR3 extends over 16 amino acids. Germline V gives CDR1 SGHKS, CDR2 YYEKEE (reference sequence). V was clipped by 5 bases and J by 0 bases, with 16 bases between them. CDR3: CASRNPQVLSTDTQYF. CDR3 nucleotide sequence: TGTGCCAGCAGGAATCCACAGGTTCTTAGCACAGATACGCAGTATTTT.

The J gene is TRBJ2-3, the V gene TRBV19, with 7 bases fitting TRBD2. With V trimmed by 2 bases and J by 4 bases, 6 bases remained unmatched. CDR1 is LNHDA and CDR2 is SQIVND in the germline V gene (reference sequence). This CDR3 spans 15 amino acids. CDR3 region: CASSIWQGGADTQYF. CDR3 nucleotides: TGTGCCAGTAGTATATGGCAGGGAGGGGCAGATACGCAGTATTTT.

The V call is TRBV27, the J call TRBJ1-5; 8 bases align to TRBD1. The CDR3 spans 16 residues. Trimming took 6 bases from V and 0 from J; bases not matched to a gene: 7. Germline CDR1 and CDR2: MNHEY and SMNVEV (reference sequence). CDR3 bases: TGTGCCAGCAGCAAGACAGGGGAAATTAGCAATCAGCCCCAGCATTTT. Protein product: CASSKTGEISNQPQHF.

In the case of this clone: The junction shows a germline mismatch at one end, possibly a read error. The V and J genes are TRBV29-1 and TRBJ1-2, with D possibly matching TRBD1 (5 bases). This CDR3 is built from 15 residues. The germline CDR1 and CDR2 sequences are SQVTM and ANQGSEA. CDR3 nucleotide sequence: TGCAGCGTCGAAGACGTACAGGCCGAGTTCTATGGCTACACCTTC. Translation gives CSVEDVQAEFYGYTF.

The chain carries TRBV29-1 and TRBJ2-7; the D gene is possibly TRBD1 (6 bases). This CDR3 comprises 15 residues. The V gene's germline CDR1 is SQVTM and CDR2 ANQGSEA. V was cut by 7 bases and J by 0 bases, with 19 bases left in between. The CDR3 protein is CSAYISDSPSYEQYF. The CDR3 nucleotides read TGCAGCGCCTATATCTCGGACAGCCCCTCCTACGAGCAGTACTTC.

The chain combines TRBV7-2 with TRBJ1-2; 8 positions match TRBD1. The CDR3 runs to 13 residues. The ends lost 4 bases at V and 6 bases at J; junction bases unmatched: 4. CDR1 is SGHTA and CDR2 is FQGNSA in the germline V gene. This CDR3 reads CASSSRTGNGYTF. Written as DNA, the CDR3 is TGTGCCAGCAGCTCAAGGACAGGGAATGGCTACACCTTC.

With regard to this clone: Different DNA sequences within this sample yield the same CDR3. This chain links TRBV7-9 with TRBJ1-1; 8 bases align to TRBD1. CDR3 size: 14 residues. The trim removed 5 bases at V and 1 base at J, leaving 3 bases unmatched. CDR1 is SEHNR, CDR2 FQNEAQ, per germline (reference sequence). This CDR3 reads CASSLTGGNTEAFF. The CDR3 DNA sequence: TGTGCCAGCAGCCTTACAGGGGGGAACACTGAAGCTTTCTTT.

The chain is built from TRBV18 and TRBJ1-5, with D perhaps matching TRBD1 (5 bases). V lost 2 bases, J lost 1 base, and 15 bases lay in between. The length of the CDR3 is 17 residues. Per the germline V gene, CDR1 is KGHSH and CDR2 is LQKENI. The DNA for the CDR3 is TGTGCCAGCTCACCAAGGGGTATCCGTGGGAGCAATCAGCCCCAGCATTTT. Amino acids: CASSPRGIRGSNQPQHF.

The CDR3 nucleotides are TGTGCCAGCAGCTTAGGGGCTGGGGCCAACGTCCTGACTTTC. It encodes CASSLGAGANVLTF. The chain carries TRBV5-6 and TRBJ2-6, with TRBD1 as a possible D gene (5 bases). Germline V gene sequence: CDR1 SGHDT, CDR2 YYEEEE. V was shortened by 2 bases and J by 2 bases, with 5 bases between the two germline ends. The CDR3 has 14 amino acids.

The sample holds one count of this clone. The rearrangement links TRBV13 to TRBJ1-3; 7 nucleotides match TRBD1. Trimming cost V 2 bases and J 5 bases; bases outside gene matches: 6. The germline V gene encodes CDR1 PRHDT and CDR2 FYEKMQ (reference sequence). The CDR3 totals 15 residues. CDR3: CASSLMYRGRNTIYF. The CDR3 DNA follows: TGTGCCAGCAGCTTAATGTACAGGGGCAGAAACACCATATATTTT.

The rearrangement joins TRBV28 to TRBJ1-5, with 9 nucleotides matching TRBD1. This CDR3 is built from 14 residues. V dropped 3 bases and J dropped 7; count of bases not matched to a gene: 4. Germline loops: CDR1 MDHEN, CDR2 SYDVKM. The CDR3 DNA is TGTGCCAGCAGTTTGGGACAGGGTGGACAGCCCCAGCATTTT. This encodes CASSLGQGGQPQHF.

The J gene is TRBJ1-2, the V gene TRBV11-3; perhaps TRBD1 as D (5 bases). Germline CDR1 is SGHNT and CDR2 is YENEEA. V was cut by 0 bases and J by 6 bases, with 11 bases left in between. The CDR3 is 14 amino acids. In DNA, the CDR3 is TGTGCCAGCAGCTTAGAGCGCCAGGGTGATGGCTACACCTTC. Translating it yields CASSLERQGDGYTF.

The rearrangement joins TRBV12-3 or TRBV12-4 to TRBJ1-1; D call uncertain. V lost 2 bases to trimming and J lost 3 bases, with 4 bases between them. CDR3 length equals 12 residues. CDR3: CASSLLYTEAFF. DNA of the CDR3: TGTGCCAGCAGTTTACTATACACTGAAGCTTTCTTT.

This rearrangement joins TRBV19 to TRBJ1-6; D gene ambiguous. The CDR3 covers 17 residues. Germline V gene sequence: CDR1 LNHDA, CDR2 SQIVND (reference sequence). With 3 bases removed from V and 3 bases from J, the gap between germline ends came to 15 bases. The CDR3 DNA follows: TGTGCCAGTAGTATTGGCAGGCGTCTGAACTATAATTCACCCCTCCACTTT. Its translation is CASSIGRRLNYNSPLHF.

The V call is TRBV7-8, the J call TRBJ2-3; D is perhaps TRBD2 (5 bases). The CDR3 runs 14 residues. The ends were cut back, 6 bases at V and 0 bases at J, with 10 bases in the middle. CDR1 is SGHVS, CDR2 FQNEAQ, per germline. The CDR3, as DNA: TGTGCCAGCAGGAGAGCGGTGAGCACAGATACGCAGTATTTT. This encodes CASRRAVSTDTQYF. The variable domain in full, completed from reference TRBV7-8 and TRBJ2-3, reads GAGVSQSPRYKVAKRGQDVALRCDPISGHVSLFWYQQALGQGPEFLTYFQNEAQLDKSGLPSDRFFAERPEGSVSTLKIQRTQQEDSAVYLCASRRAVSTDTQYFGPGTRLTVL.

V is TRBV6-5 and J is TRBJ1-2; 7 bases line up with TRBD1. There are 15 residues in the CDR3. V gave up 5 bases and J gave up 0 bases; unmatched junction bases: 6. The germline V gene encodes CDR1 MNHEY and CDR2 SVGAGI. The chain's CDR3 is CASSHPGQPNYGYTF. The CDR3 bases are TGTGCCAGCAGTCACCCGGGACAGCCTAACTATGGCTACACCTTC.

The V gene is TRBV28, the J gene TRBJ2-5; D perhaps matches TRBD2 (6 bases). CDR1 is MDHEN and CDR2 is SYDVKM in the germline V gene. The CDR3 spans 14 residues. Trimming took off 1 base at V and 3 bases at J, with 9 bases between the two ends. The CDR3 spells CASSLLGGKETQYF. The CDR3 nucleotides read TGTGCCAGCAGTTTATTGGGGGGAAAAGAGACCCAGTACTTC.